This TCR beta chain emerged from a study of T cell responses to AZD1222 COVID-19 vaccine. General study findings and limits: Just six people given AZD1222 tested seropositive at baseline. Vaccine-associated CD4 TCRs spanned spike, dominant at 160-218 and 743-854. Repertoires in all cases were sampled only once the peak T cell response had passed.

Method: immunoSEQ multiplex PCR; TCRdb's copy keeps in-frame clones and lacks some. The profile shows about 84,000 clones, around 90% of them singletons. This CDR3 has 15 residues. V was trimmed by 0 bases and J by 6 bases, leaving 13 bases between them. Germline CDR1 and CDR2: SGHAT and FQNNGV. To note about this clone: The antigen remains undetermined.

V usage is TRBV11-2 and J usage is TRBJ2-3; unclear D gene. The TCR comes from an adult who received the AZD1222 COVID-19 vaccine. Sequenced here: peripheral blood, sampled 28 days after the second AZD1222 dose. In DNA, the CDR3 is TGTGCCAGCAGCTTAGAGGTCCGGCCGCTGGATACGCAGTATTTT. Its protein product is CASSLEVRPLDTQYF.